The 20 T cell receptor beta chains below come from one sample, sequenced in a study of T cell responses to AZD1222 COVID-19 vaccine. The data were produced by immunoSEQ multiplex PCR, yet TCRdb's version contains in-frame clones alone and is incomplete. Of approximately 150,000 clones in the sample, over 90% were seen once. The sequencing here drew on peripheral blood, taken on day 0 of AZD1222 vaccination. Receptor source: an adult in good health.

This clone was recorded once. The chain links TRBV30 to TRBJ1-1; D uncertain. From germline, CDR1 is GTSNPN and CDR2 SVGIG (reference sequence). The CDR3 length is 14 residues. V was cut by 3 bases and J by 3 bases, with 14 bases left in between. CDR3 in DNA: TGTGCCTGGAGCGGCCCCGGGAGGTACACTGAAGCTTTCTTT. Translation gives CAWSGPGRYTEAFF. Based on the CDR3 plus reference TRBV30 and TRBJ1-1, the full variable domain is SQTIHQWPATLVQPVGSPLSLECTVEGTSNPNLYWYRQAAGRGLQLLFYSVGIGQISSEVPQNLSASRPQDRQFILSSKKLLLSDSGFYLCAWSGPGRYTEAFFGQGTRLTVV.

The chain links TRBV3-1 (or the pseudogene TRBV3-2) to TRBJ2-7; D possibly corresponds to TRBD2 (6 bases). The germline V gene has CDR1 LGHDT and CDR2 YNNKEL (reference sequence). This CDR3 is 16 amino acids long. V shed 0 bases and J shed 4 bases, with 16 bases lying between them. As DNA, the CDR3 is TGTGCCAGCAGCCAAGAGAGGGGAACTAGCCGGTACGAGCAGTACTTC. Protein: CASSQERGTSRYEQYF.

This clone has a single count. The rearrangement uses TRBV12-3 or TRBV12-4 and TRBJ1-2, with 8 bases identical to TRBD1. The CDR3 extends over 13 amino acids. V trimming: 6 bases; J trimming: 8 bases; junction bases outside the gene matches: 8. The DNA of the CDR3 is TGTGCCAGCAGCCCGTGGACAGGGAACGGCTACACCTTC. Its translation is CASSPWTGNGYTF.

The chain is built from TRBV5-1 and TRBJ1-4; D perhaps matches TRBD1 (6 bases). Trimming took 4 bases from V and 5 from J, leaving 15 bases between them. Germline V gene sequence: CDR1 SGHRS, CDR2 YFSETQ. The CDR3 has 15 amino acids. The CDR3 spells CASSHLGGGNEKLFF. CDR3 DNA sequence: TGCGCCAGCAGCCACCTAGGGGGAGGGAATGAAAAACTGTTTTTT.

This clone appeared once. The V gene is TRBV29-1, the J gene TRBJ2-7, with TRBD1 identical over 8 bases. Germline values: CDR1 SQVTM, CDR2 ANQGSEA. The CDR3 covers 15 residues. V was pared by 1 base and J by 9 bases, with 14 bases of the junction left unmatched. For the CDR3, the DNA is TGCAGCGTTGAAGGAAGGGACAGGTCACACCTGGGGCAGTACTTC. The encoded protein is CSVEGRDRSHLGQYF.

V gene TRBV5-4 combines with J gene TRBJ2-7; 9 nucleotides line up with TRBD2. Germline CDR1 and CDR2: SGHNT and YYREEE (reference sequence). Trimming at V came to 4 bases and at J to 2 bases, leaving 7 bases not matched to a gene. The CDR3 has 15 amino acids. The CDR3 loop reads CASSKNSGSTYEQYF. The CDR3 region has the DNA TGTGCCAGCAGCAAAAATAGCGGGAGTACCTACGAGCAGTACTTC.

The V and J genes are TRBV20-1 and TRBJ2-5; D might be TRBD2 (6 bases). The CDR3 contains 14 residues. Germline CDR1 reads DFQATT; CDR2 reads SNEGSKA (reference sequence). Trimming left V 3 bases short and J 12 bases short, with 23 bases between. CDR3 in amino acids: CSASEMGLAKKEYF. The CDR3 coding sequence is TGCAGTGCTAGTGAAATGGGGCTAGCGAAAAAAGAGTACTTC.

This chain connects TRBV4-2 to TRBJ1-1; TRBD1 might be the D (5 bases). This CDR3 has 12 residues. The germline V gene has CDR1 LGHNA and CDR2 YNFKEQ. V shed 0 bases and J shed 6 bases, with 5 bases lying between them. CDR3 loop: CASSQEGAEAFF. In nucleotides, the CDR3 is TGTGCCAGCAGCCAAGAGGGGGCTGAAGCTTTCTTT.

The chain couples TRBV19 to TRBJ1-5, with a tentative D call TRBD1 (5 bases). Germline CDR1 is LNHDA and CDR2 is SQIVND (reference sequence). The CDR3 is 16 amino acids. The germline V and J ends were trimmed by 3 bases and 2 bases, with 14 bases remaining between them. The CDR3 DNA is TGTGCCAGTAGTATGGGAGGGCCGGGGGGCAATCAGCCCCAGCATTTT. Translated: CASSMGGPGGNQPQHF.

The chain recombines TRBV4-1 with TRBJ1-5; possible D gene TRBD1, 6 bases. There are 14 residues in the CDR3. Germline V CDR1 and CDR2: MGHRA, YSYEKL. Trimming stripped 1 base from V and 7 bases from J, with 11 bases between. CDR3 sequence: CASSQVSGAQPQHF. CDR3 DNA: TGCGCCAGCAGCCAAGTTTCAGGGGCCCAGCCCCAGCATTTT.

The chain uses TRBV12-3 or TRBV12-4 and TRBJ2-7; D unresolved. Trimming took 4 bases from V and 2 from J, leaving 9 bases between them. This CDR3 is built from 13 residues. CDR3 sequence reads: CASSSSYTYEQYF. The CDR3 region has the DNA TGTGCCAGCAGTTCATCTTATACCTACGAGCAGTACTTC.

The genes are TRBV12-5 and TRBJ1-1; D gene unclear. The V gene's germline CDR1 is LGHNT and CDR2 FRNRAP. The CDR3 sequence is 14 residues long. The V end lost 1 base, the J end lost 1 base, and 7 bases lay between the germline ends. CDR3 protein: CASGLDLTNTEAFF. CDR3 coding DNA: TGTGCTAGTGGTTTGGACCTAACGAACACTGAAGCTTTCTTT.

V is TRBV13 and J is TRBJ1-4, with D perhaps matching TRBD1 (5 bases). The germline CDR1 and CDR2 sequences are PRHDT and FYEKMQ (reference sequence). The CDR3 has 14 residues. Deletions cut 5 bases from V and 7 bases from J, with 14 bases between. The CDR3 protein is CASSRRGIGEKLFF. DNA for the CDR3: TGTGCCAGCAGCCGTCGGGGGATTGGTGAAAAACTGTTTTTT.

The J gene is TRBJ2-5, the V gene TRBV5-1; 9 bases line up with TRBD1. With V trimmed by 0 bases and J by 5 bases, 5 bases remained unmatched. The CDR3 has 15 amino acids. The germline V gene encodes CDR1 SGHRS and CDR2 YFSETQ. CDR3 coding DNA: TGCGCCAGCAGCTTGGCGGGACAGGGTGGGGAGACCCAGTACTTC. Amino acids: CASSLAGQGGETQYF.

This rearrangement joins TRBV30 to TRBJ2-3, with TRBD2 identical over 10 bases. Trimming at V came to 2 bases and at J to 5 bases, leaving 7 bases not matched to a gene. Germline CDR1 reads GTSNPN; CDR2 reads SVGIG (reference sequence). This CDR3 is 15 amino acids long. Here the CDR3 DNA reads TGTGCCTGGAGTCCTCCAGTAGCGGGGGGAGATACGCAGTATTTT. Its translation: CAWSPPVAGGDTQYF.

The CDR3, as DNA: TGTGCCAGCAGCCTAGGACTAGTTGGGGAGACCCAGTACTTC. Translation: CASSLGLVGETQYF. The chain combines TRBV7-9 with TRBJ2-5; the match to TRBD2 covers 7 bases. Germline CDR1 is SEHNR and CDR2 is FQNEAQ (reference sequence). V trimming: 5 bases; J trimming: 5 bases; junction bases outside the gene matches: 8. CDR3 length: 14 residues.

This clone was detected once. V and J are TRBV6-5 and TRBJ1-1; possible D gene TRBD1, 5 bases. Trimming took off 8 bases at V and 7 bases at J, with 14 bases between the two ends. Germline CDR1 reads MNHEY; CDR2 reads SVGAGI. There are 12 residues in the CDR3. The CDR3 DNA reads TGTGCCAGCCAGATGATCAGGGATGAAGCTTTCTTT. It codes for CASQMIRDEAFF.

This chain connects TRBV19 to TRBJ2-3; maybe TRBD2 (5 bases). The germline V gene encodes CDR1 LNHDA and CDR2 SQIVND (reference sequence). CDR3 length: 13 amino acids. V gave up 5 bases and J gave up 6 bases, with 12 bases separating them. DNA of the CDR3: TGTGCCAGTAGTGTTCTAGCAACCGATACGCAGTATTTT. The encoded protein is CASSVLATDTQYF.

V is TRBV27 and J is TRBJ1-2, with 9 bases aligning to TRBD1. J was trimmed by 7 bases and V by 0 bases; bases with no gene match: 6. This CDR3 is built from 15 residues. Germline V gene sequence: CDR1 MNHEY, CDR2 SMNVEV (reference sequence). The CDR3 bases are TGTGCCAGCAGTTTATCCAGGGGACAGGGAGGTGGCTACACCTTC. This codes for CASSLSRGQGGGYTF.

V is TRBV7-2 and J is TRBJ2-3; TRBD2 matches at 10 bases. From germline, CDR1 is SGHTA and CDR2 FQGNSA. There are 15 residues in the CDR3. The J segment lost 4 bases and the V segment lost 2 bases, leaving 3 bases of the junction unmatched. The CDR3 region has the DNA TGTGCCAGCAGCTTAACTAGCGGGACTGCAGATACGCAGTATTTT. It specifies CASSLTSGTADTQYF.